This paragraph covers one T cell receptor beta chain sequence. Its antigen has not been determined. One base away there is no much larger clone; base qualities are not given. This sample was taken from a study of T-cell memory formation after mild COVID-19 (dated by TCRdb to the early 2020s). Concerning the study at large: Most TCR sequence clusters were specific to one of the two donors. Two young, previously healthy adult volunteers made up the cohort, one male and one female. Longitudinal TCRalpha and TCRbeta repertoire sequencing tracked T-cell clones expanding and contracting after mild COVID-19 in two donors. Broader findings and caveats from the paper: Balanced CD4/CD8 phenotypes were observed for clones contracting from day 15 to 85, whereas a bias towards CD4+ was observed for a second wave of clones expanding from day 15 to 37. The study covered only two mild cases, and larger cohorts including severe cases with pre-infection samples were considered necessary. SARS-CoV-2 specificity of the second-wave clones peaking on day 37 was not confirmed. Some responding clones were found in pre-infection memory, which suggests that pre-existing cross-reactive memory T cells took part in the SARS-CoV-2 response. Contracting CD4+ clones were found mainly in CM and EM memory subsets, while CD8+ clones were enriched in EMRA.

The instrument given in TCRdb is Illumina NovaSeq 6000. Using 5'RACE with constant-segment primers, TCRalpha and TCRbeta cDNA libraries were constructed, with sample barcodes and unique molecular identifiers added in the process. RNA was extracted from every sample with Trizol reagent. Amplification of the libraries took two PCR steps, and the second step added a second sample barcode plus Illumina TruSeq adapters. The libraries were sequenced on an Illumina NovaSeq using 2 x 150 bp paired-end reads. In the paper's pipeline: Reads were demultiplexed and collapsed into UMI-guided consensus sequences with migec v1.2.7. With mixcr v2.1.11, UMI consensuses were aligned to TRA and TRB V and J templates and assembled into clonotypes. Expanded or contracted clonotypes were those called significant by both edgeR and NoisET, with noise models trained on biological replicates. For edgeR calls, a false discovery rate-adjusted p below 0.01 and a log2 fold-change threshold of 1 were applied. As an exploratory analysis of dynamics, max-normalized trajectories of the 1000 most abundant clonotypes were examined with PCA combined with hierarchical clustering. Each responding clone was given a CD4 or CD8 phenotype based on the CD4+ and CD8+ repertoires, which had been sequenced separately. TCRdb itself trimmed the public reads at Q25 with fastp, ran MiXCR and retained productive beta chains. Each record represents a unique CDR3 protein, reported with the most common genes and DNA among its rows. These V and J calls rely on TCRdb rather than the paper's analysis. The sample includes about 190,000 distinct CDR3 sequences, with about 18% observed a single time. The ten largest make up around 2.4% of the sample.

PBMCs were isolated by Ficoll-Paque density gradient centrifugation. The sequence was collected from an adult woman who had mild COVID-19 (a few samples of this study predate the infection). The sample titles of this study are shuffled in the database, so cell type and time point are left out; the donor was told from shared clones. The sequenced sample consisted of PBMCs or a T cell subset sorted from them (not recorded which).

The CDR3 protein: CASIPHPANTEAFF. The bases read TGCGCCAGCATACCACACCCGGCGAACACTGAAGCTTTCTTT. The rearrangement combines TRBV5-1 with TRBJ1-1, with the D gene not confidently named. There are 14 amino acids in the CDR3, from cysteine to phenylalanine inclusive. Of all the DNA, just the CDR3 is kept, 42 bases in frame from base 1. V was cut back by 6 bases and J by 1 base, leaving a gap of 13 bases between them. The germline V gene encodes CDR1 SGHRS and CDR2 YFSETQ.